Shown below are 8 T cell receptor beta chains from a single sample sequenced in a study of control samples from healthy donors and cancer patients. Profiled with immunoSEQ multiplex PCR; TCRdb holds only in-frame clones, not every one. Among about 80,000 clones, 84% were seen once, and the ten largest hold around a tenth. The sample taken for sequencing was PBMCs. Receptor source: a man aged 60 to 75 with head and neck cancer.

V and J are TRBV7-9 and TRBJ1-6, with D perhaps TRBD1 (5 bases). Germline V gene lookup returns CDR1 SEHNR and CDR2 FQNEAQ (reference sequence). The CDR3 sequence is 14 residues long. V was shortened by 7 bases and J by 9 bases, with 16 bases between the two germline ends. The DNA for the CDR3 is TGTGCCAGCAACCTGGGGCAGGGACTTTCACCCCTCCACTTT. This gives the protein CASNLGQGLSPLHF.

The chain joins TRBV7-2 to TRBJ2-2; no reliable D call. Germline V gene sequence: CDR1 SGHTA, CDR2 FQGNSA. The V end lost 2 bases, the J end lost 4 bases, and 11 bases lay between the germline ends. The CDR3 loop spans 15 amino acids. CDR3 sequence (DNA): TGTGCCAGCAGCTTATCGCTAGGCGGCACCGGGGAGCTGTTTTTT. It yields the protein CASSLSLGGTGELFF.

The gene calls are TRBV5-1 and TRBJ1-2; D not certain. Deletions cut 1 base from V and 8 bases from J, with 18 bases between. In germline, CDR1 is SGHRS, CDR2 YFSETQ. The CDR3 is 15 amino acids. CDR3 nucleotide sequence: TGCGCCAGCAGCTTGAGGCAGGACGGACTTACAGGCTACACCTTC. Translation: CASSLRQDGLTGYTF.

This sequence joins TRBV27 and TRBJ2-7; D gene unclear. V was clipped by 1 base and J by 0 bases, with 10 bases between them. Germline V gene lookup returns CDR1 MNHEY and CDR2 SMNVEV (reference sequence). CDR3 size: 15 residues. CDR3 protein: CASSLYSFPSYEQYF. The CDR3, as DNA: TGTGCCAGCAGTTTATATTCGTTCCCCTCCTACGAGCAGTACTTC.

This chain joins TRBV7-9 and TRBJ2-3; 7 nucleotides agree with TRBD1. Germline CDR1 reads SEHNR; CDR2 reads FQNEAQ (reference sequence). V shed 5 bases, J shed 2 bases, and the junction held 4 bases outside the gene matches. The CDR3 consists of 14 residues. The DNA of the CDR3 is TGTGCCAGCAGCGTGGGACAGATCACAGATACGCAGTATTTT. It codes for CASSVGQITDTQYF.

CDR3 sequence reads: CASSRPTGTVYGYTF. As DNA, the CDR3 is TGTGCCAGCAGCCGACCCACCGGGACAGTCTATGGCTACACCTTC. The chain links TRBV6-5 to TRBJ1-2; TRBD1 matches 7 bases. With V trimmed by 6 bases and J by 4 bases, 11 bases remained unmatched. CDR3 length: 15 residues. Germline values: CDR1 MNHEY, CDR2 SVGAGI.

This clone was seen once. V gene TRBV5-1 combines with J gene TRBJ1-1; possible D gene TRBD1, 5 bases. Per the germline V gene, CDR1 is SGHRS and CDR2 is YFSETQ. This CDR3 contains 14 residues. Trimming pared 4 bases from V and 6 bases from J, leaving 16 bases between. The CDR3 DNA reads as TGCGCCAGCAGCCTTTCACCAGACAGTTCTGAAGCTTTCTTT. This gives the protein CASSLSPDSSEAFF.

This rearrangement joins TRBV27 to TRBJ1-5; no firm D call. Germline V lookup: CDR1 MNHEY, CDR2 SMNVEV (reference sequence). CDR3 size: 13 residues. V was pared by 4 bases and J by 4 bases, with 8 bases between. In DNA, the CDR3 is TGTGCCAGCAGTTCTTGGATAAATCAGCCCCAGCATTTT. The encoded protein is CASSSWINQPQHF.